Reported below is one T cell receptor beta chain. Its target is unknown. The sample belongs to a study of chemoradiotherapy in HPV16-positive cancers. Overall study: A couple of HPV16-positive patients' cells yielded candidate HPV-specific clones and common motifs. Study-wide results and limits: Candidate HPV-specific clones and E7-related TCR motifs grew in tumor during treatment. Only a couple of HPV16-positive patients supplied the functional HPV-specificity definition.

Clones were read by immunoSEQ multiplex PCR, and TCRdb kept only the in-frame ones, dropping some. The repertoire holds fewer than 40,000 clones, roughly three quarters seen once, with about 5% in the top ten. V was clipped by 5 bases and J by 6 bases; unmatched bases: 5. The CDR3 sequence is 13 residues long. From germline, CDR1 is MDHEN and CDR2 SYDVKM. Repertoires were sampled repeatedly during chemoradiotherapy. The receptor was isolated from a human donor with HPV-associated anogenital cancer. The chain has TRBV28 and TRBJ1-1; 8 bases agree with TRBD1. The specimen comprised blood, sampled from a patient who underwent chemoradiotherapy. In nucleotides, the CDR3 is TGTGCCAGCAGTCCAGGACAGGGCGCTGAAGCTTTCTTT. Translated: CASSPGQGAEAFF. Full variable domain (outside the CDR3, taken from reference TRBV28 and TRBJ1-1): DVKVTQSSRYLVKRTGEKVFLECVQDMDHENMFWYRQDPGLGLRLIYFSYDVKMKEKGDIPEGYSVSREKKERFSLILESASTNQTSMYLCASSPGQGAEAFFGQGTRLTVV.